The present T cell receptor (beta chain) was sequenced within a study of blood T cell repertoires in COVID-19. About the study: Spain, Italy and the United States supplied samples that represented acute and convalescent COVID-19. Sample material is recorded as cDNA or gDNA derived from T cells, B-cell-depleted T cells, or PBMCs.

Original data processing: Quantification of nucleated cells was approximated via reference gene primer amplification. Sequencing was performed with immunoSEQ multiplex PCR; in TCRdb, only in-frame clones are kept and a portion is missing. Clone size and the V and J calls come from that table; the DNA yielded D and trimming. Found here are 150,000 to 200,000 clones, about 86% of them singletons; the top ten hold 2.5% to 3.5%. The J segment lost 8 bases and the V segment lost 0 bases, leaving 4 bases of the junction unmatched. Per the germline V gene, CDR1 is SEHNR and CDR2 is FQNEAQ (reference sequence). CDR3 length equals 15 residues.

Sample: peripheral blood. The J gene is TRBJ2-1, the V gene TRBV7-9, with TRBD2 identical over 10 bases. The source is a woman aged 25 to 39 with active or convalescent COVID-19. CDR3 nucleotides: TGTGCCAGCAGCTTAGCGCTAGCGGGAGCCTATGAGCAGTTCTTC. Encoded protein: CASSLALAGAYEQFF.